This entry lists 13 T cell receptor beta chains sequenced from one sample in a study of T-cell reconstitution after alpha-beta-depleted transplantation in children. Unique molecular identifiers were built into the TCRbeta library. MiXCR, applied by TCRdb to the PCR reads, yields one record per CDR3 protein. The repertoire holds approximately 97,000 distinct CDR3 sequences, roughly 7.2% seen once, with around 15% in the top ten. Specimen: PBMCs, collected before TCRalphabeta/CD19-depleted stem cell transplant. The receptors stem from a boy between 2 and 10 years old with acute lymphoblastic leukemia, due to receive a stem cell transplant.

This clonotype was observed many times. The rearrangement links TRBV12-3 or TRBV12-4 to TRBJ2-3, with 8 bases lining up with TRBD1. The CDR3 is 15 amino acids. The junction had 9 bases not matched to a gene; V was cut back by 5 bases and J by 5 bases. The CDR3 DNA sequence: TGTGCCAGCAGTCTGACAGGGGCTGGGGGAGATACGCAGTATTTT. It specifies CASSLTGAGGDTQYF.

This clonotype was counted ten times or more. The chain uses TRBV12-3 or TRBV12-4 and TRBJ2-1; D not certain. V lost 6 bases to trimming and J lost 7 bases, with 22 bases between them. The CDR3 length is 16 residues. The CDR3: CASSPAADSLLNEQFF. In nucleotides, the CDR3 is TGTGCCAGCAGCCCTGCTGCAGATTCTCTTTTAAATGAGCAGTTCTTC.

The chain links TRBV20-1 to TRBJ2-2; 11 nucleotides agree with TRBD1. The V gene's germline CDR1 is DFQATT and CDR2 SNEGSKA (reference sequence). The CDR3 consists of 15 residues. J was trimmed by 0 bases and V by 5 bases; bases with no gene match: 2. The CDR3 region is CSAGGQGANTGELFF. The CDR3, as DNA: TGCAGTGCTGGGGGACAGGGGGCGAACACCGGGGAGCTGTTTTTT.

This clonotype has a count of ten or more. CDR3: CASSLAGPVNNQPQHF. For the CDR3, the DNA is TGTGCCAGCAGCTTAGCGGGGCCTGTAAACAATCAGCCCCAGCATTTT. The chain couples TRBV7-9 to TRBJ1-5; TRBD1 might be the D (5 bases). The CDR3 runs to 16 residues. Between the trimmed V and J ends, which lost 0 bases and 3 bases, there was a span of 12 bases. Germline V lookup: CDR1 SEHNR, CDR2 FQNEAQ (reference sequence).

This clonotype was seen at least ten times. The J gene is TRBJ2-1, the V gene TRBV29-1; perhaps TRBD1 as D (6 bases). This CDR3 is 14 amino acids long. Germline V lookup: CDR1 SQVTM, CDR2 ANQGSEA. Trimming cost V 4 bases and J 3 bases, with 13 bases left between them. Here the CDR3 reads CSVGLAGDYNEQFF. In nucleotides, the CDR3 is TGCAGCGTTGGGCTAGCAGGGGACTACAATGAGCAGTTCTTC.

The rearrangement joins TRBV4-3 to TRBJ2-7; 11 positions match TRBD1. V lost 6 bases to trimming and J lost 2 bases; unmatched junction nucleotides: 3. Looked up from germline, CDR1 is LGHNA and CDR2 is YSLEER. The CDR3 has 14 residues. This chain's CDR3 is CASSRTGGPYEQYF. The DNA of the CDR3 is TGCGCCAGCAGTCGGACAGGGGGCCCCTACGAGCAGTACTTC.

A word on this clonotype: This clone may be a read error of a much larger clone one base away. The V gene is TRBV20-1, the J gene TRBJ2-5, with 8 bases that match TRBD2. CDR3 length equals 16 residues. The germline V gene encodes CDR1 DFQATT and CDR2 SNEGSKA (reference sequence). CDR3 nucleotides: TGCTGTGCTAGAGATTTTCGAGCGGGGGCGGGAGAGACCCAGTACTTC. Translated: CCARDFRAGAGETQYF.

The rearrangement links TRBV20-1 to TRBJ2-5; tentative D call: TRBD2 (5 bases). V was trimmed by 0 bases and J by 1 base, leaving 15 bases between them. Germline lookup yields CDR1 DFQATT and CDR2 SNEGSKA (reference sequence). The CDR3 extends over 16 amino acids. This CDR3 reads CSAREPYGRGQETQYF. The DNA of the CDR3 is TGCAGTGCTAGAGAGCCATACGGTCGGGGCCAAGAGACCCAGTACTTC.

In its sample, this clonotype was seen many times. The rearrangement uses TRBV28 and TRBJ1-2, with D possibly being TRBD1 (5 bases). The V end lost 5 bases, the J end lost 6 bases, and 16 bases lay between the germline ends. Looked up from germline, CDR1 is MDHEN and CDR2 is SYDVKM. This CDR3 has 14 residues. CDR3 DNA sequence: TGTGCCAGCAGTCCCAGGACAAGGAAAGATGGCTACACCTTC. Protein sequence: CASSPRTRKDGYTF.

This clonotype was counted ten times or more. The rearrangement uses TRBV5-1 and TRBJ2-1; no clear D. The germline V and J ends were trimmed by 4 bases and 10 bases, with 15 bases remaining between them. The V gene's germline CDR1 is SGHRS and CDR2 YFSETQ. This CDR3 region has 13 residues. CDR3 residues: CASSPVGQREQFF. As DNA, the CDR3 is TGCGCCAGCAGCCCCGTGGGCCAAAGGGAGCAGTTCTTC.

The chain carries TRBV20-1 and TRBJ1-4; 7 bases align to TRBD1. Germline values: CDR1 DFQATT, CDR2 SNEGSKA (reference sequence). The CDR3 runs to 13 residues. V trimming: 5 bases; J trimming: 8 bases; junction bases outside the gene matches: 8. CDR3 sequence reads: CSAGDRGAEKLFF. CDR3 in DNA: TGCAGTGCTGGGGACAGAGGGGCGGAAAAACTGTTTTTT.

The table lists this clonotype with many counts. V and J are TRBV20-1 and TRBJ2-7; tentative D call: TRBD2 (6 bases). Germline loops: CDR1 DFQATT, CDR2 SNEGSKA (reference sequence). CDR3 length: 14 residues. Trimming pared 1 base from V and 3 bases from J, leaving 13 bases between. CDR3 in amino acids: CSARVEGKYYEQYF. The CDR3, as DNA: TGCAGTGCTAGAGTGGAGGGGAAGTACTACGAGCAGTACTTC.

The J gene is TRBJ1-2, the V gene TRBV4-3, with D possibly being TRBD1 (6 bases). CDR3 length: 17 residues. Germline CDR1 and CDR2: LGHNA and YSLEER. V was trimmed by 0 bases and J by 5 bases, leaving 19 bases between them. The chain's CDR3 is CASSQDQGYSDSYGYTF. The CDR3 DNA reads as TGCGCCAGCAGCCAAGATCAAGGATATTCGGACAGTTATGGCTACACCTTC.